This note documents a single T cell receptor beta chain sequence. Its recognized antigen is unknown. Nothing much larger sits one base from this clone, and base qualities are not available. The TCR beta CDR3 regions were amplified from RNA transcripts. The first round of RT-PCR for the TCR CDR3 was performed with the HTBI primer set and the Qiagen OneStep RT-PCR kit. The libraries were constructed in a second round of multiplex PCR and then size-selected and purified. Libraries were sequenced paired-end with 100 bp reads on an Illumina HiSeq2000. The study's processing was this. SOAPnuke was used to process the raw data, with reads discarded if the reads contained adapters or uncalled bases, had a mean Phred below 15, or lacked an exact constant-primer or identifier match. COPE v1.2.5 was used to merge the high-quality paired reads, and each unique nucleotide sequence was defined as a clonotype. MiTCR v1.1 was used to align clonotypes to the IMGT TRBV, TRBD and TRBJ reference segments. Only V-J combinations with frequency above 0.0001, covering 99.2% of repertoires, were analysed. A TCS score was defined as the ratio of F50 (clonal expansion) to E x V (chaos), with BLOSUM62-based TCRdist applied between CDR3 peptides within each V-J. Welch's t-statistics and random forest reduced 450 to 600 V-J features to about 13, which were used in a naive Bayes classifier (R e1071). The raw public reads went through TCRdb reprocessing: fastp at Q25, MiXCR clone calling, in-frame beta chains kept. Rows with one shared CDR3 protein collapse into an entry with the most common genes and DNA. These V and J calls are TCRdb output, not the study's own analysis. Within this sample are 350,000 to 400,000 distinct CDR3 sequences, with 15% of them counted one time only. The ten largest clones take up over 25% of the sample.

This specimen comes from a study of T cells in Graves' hyperthyroidism and ophthalmopathy (dated by TCRdb to the late 2010s). For context, the study as a whole: Peripheral blood samples were taken at initial diagnosis, before any treatment was given. After blood sampling, hyperthyroidism patients were treated with methimazole at a starting dose of 30 mg daily, and ophthalmopathy patients were treated with high-dose intravenous methylprednisolone. Prospective prediction of ophthalmopathy was tested in an independent validation cohort of about 19 hyperthyroidism patients and 17 patients who later progressed to ophthalmopathy. The roughly 94 discovery patients were randomly split 7:3 into training and test sets. Thyroid tissue and blood T-cell repertoires from six Graves' hyperthyroidism patients were also compared in the study. To identify TCR V-J signatures that set the groups apart, the researchers used a discovery cohort of more than 95 patients, made up of about 44 with Graves' ophthalmopathy and 57 with stable Graves' hyperthyroidism. According to the paper, TCR Vbeta CDR3 sequencing was carried out on more than 120 peripheral blood samples, which came from more than 40 ophthalmopathy, 80 or so hyperthyroidism and roughly 17 progressor patients. Overall results and qualifications from the work: In cross-validation, a model built on a 13 V-J signature told ophthalmopathy apart from stable hyperthyroidism with less than 90% sensitivity and around 83% specificity, and in testing the same model reached 80%/75%. During validation, the model predicted progression to ophthalmopathy a median of around 6 months ahead of onset, with around 70% sensitivity and 72% to 85% specificity. No statistical method was used to fix the sample size in advance, and group allocation was not hidden from the investigators. Most expanded thyroid clonotypes (frequency above 0.001) were also detected in blood, suggesting blood repertoires may reflect thyroid immune responses.

Graves' hyperthyroidism was defined as stable when no progression to ophthalmopathy occurred over 18 months of follow-up. Hyperthyroidism patients were aged 18 to 65 years and newly diagnosed, with disease duration of less than 2 months. Exclusion was applied to patients with uncontrolled infections, other autoimmune diseases, pregnancy or lactation. Diagnoses were established on the basis of clinical symptoms, serum thyroxine and TRAb, thyroid ultrasound, and orbital computed tomography. PBMCs were isolated from about 9.2 ml of fresh peripheral blood by Ficoll-Paque density gradient centrifugation. Total RNA was extracted using Trizol reagent, and RNA quality was assessed on an Agilent 2100 Bioanalyzer. The germline V gene supplies CDR1 MDHEN and CDR2 SYDVKM. V was cut back by 3 bases and J by 0 bases, leaving a gap of 15 bases between them. The CDR3 spans 17 residues, from the cysteine through the phenylalanine. The kept DNA is CDR3 alone, 51 bases in frame from the first base.

The sample comprised blood. The clonotype was recovered from a woman aged 25 to 39 with Graves' hyperthyroidism. This chain joins TRBV28 to TRBJ1-3; the D gene assignment is ambiguous. The encoded CDR3 is CASSFVGSSDSGNTIYF. The nucleotides are TGTGCCAGCAGTTTTGTCGGGTCCTCCGACTCTGGAAACACCATATATTTT.